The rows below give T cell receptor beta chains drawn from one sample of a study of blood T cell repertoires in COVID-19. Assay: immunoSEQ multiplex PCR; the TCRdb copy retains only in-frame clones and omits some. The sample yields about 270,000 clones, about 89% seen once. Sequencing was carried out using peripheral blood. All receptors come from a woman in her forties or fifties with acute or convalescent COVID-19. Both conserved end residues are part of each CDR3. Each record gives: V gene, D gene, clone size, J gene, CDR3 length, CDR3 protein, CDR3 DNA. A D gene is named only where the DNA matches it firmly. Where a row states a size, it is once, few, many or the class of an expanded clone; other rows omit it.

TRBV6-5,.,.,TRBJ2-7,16,CASSYGGLPWAYEQYF,TGTGCCAGCAGTTACGGTGGACTCCCGTGGGCCTACGAGCAGTACTTC
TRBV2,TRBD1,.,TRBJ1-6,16,CASSVTGEVSNSPLHF,TGTGCCAGCAGCGTGACAGGGGAGGTGTCGAATTCACCCCTCCACTTT
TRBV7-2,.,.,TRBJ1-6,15,CASSLGPWEDSPLHF,TGTGCCAGCAGCTTAGGACCCTGGGAGGACTCACCCCTCCACTTT
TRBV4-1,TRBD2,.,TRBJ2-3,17,CASSSFSSGRGTDTQYF,TGCGCCAGCAGCTCGTTCAGTAGCGGGAGAGGGACAGATACGCAGTATTTT
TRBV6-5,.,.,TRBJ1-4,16,CASSYSKVAASEKLFF,TGTGCCAGCAGTTACTCAAAAGTGGCGGCGAGTGAAAAACTGTTTTTT
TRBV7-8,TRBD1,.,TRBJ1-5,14,CASSLRAGGQPQHF,TGTGCCAGCAGCTTAAGGGCAGGGGGTCAGCCCCAGCATTTT
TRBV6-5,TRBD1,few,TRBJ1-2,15,CASSFRGRGRHGYTF,TGTGCCAGCAGTTTCCGGGGCAGGGGGCGTCATGGCTACACCTTC
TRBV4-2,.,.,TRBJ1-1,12,CASSQVRGRAFF,TGTGCCAGCAGCCAAGTTAGGGGGAGAGCTTTCTTT
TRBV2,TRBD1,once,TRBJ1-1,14,CASSRGQGGTEAFF,TGTGCCAGCAGTCGGGGACAGGGGGGCACTGAAGCTTTCTTT
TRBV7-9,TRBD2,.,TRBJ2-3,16,CASSTLAGGVTDTQYF,TGTGCCAGCAGCACCCTAGCGGGAGGCGTAACAGATACGCAGTATTTT
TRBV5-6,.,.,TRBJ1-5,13,CASSLWGGQPQHF,TGTGCCAGCAGCTTGTGGGGGGGTCAGCCCCAGCATTTT
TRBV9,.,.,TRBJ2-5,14,CASSVLGDQETQYF,TGTGCCAGCAGCGTACTCGGGGACCAAGAGACCCAGTACTTC
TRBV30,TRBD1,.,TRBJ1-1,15,CAWRTRGQGVGEAFF,TGTGCCTGGCGCACCCGGGGACAGGGGGTGGGTGAAGCTTTCTTT
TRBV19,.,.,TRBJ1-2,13,CASSIGSGDGYTF,TGTGCCAGTAGTATTGGGTCAGGGGATGGCTACACCTTC
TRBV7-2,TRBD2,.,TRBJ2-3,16,CASSLEGLAGKDTQYF,TGTGCCAGCAGCTTAGAAGGACTAGCGGGAAAAGATACGCAGTATTTT
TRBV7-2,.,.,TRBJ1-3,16,CASSMGNRVPGNTIYF,TGTGCCAGCAGCATGGGCAACAGGGTTCCTGGAAACACCATATATTTT
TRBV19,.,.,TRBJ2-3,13,CASRRGLKDTQYF,TGTGCCAGTAGACGGGGGTTAAAAGATACGCAGTATTTT
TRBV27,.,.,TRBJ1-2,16,CASSLLPRPTNYGYTF,TGTGCCAGCAGTTTATTGCCCAGGCCGACTAACTATGGCTACACCTTC
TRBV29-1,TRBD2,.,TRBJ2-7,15,CSVGLTAGGGHEQYF,TGCAGCGTTGGTCTCACAGCGGGAGGGGGCCACGAGCAGTACTTC
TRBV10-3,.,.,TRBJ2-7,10,CAITLTEQYF,TGTGCCATCACCCTAACCGAGCAGTACTTC
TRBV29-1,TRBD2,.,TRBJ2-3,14,CSVGEAGGPDTQYF,TGCAGCGTTGGAGAGGCGGGAGGGCCAGATACGCAGTATTTT
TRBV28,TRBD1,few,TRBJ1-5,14,CASSSTGEAQPQHF,TGTGCCAGCAGTTCAACAGGGGAGGCTCAGCCCCAGCATTTT
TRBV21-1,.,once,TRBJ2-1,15,CASSKGGRLYNEQFF,TGTGCCAGCAGCAAAGGGGGCAGGCTTTACAATGAGCAGTTCTTC
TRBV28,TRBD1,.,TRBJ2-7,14,CASSLRQGDYEQYF,TGTGCCAGCAGTTTAAGACAGGGAGACTACGAGCAGTACTTC
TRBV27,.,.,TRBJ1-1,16,CASSLRQGNVNTEAFF,TGTGCCAGCAGTTTGCGGCAGGGCAATGTGAACACTGAAGCTTTCTTT
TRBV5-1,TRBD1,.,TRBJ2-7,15,CASKRGQGASYEQYF,TGCGCCAGCAAAAGGGGACAGGGGGCTTCCTACGAGCAGTACTTC
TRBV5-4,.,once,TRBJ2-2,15,CASSLVQLNTGELFF,TGTGCCAGCAGCTTGGTACAGCTGAACACCGGGGAGCTGTTTTTT